This T cell receptor beta chain was identified during a study of molecular identifiers for immune sequencing clone quantification. Germline-derived CDR1 and CDR2 are SGHAT and FQNNGV. V dropped 7 bases and J dropped 5 bases, with 14 bases sitting between them. This CDR3 spans 13 amino acids. Concerning this clonotype: Its antigen is not identified.

Methods described previously were used for bulk TCR libraries, and listed TCR primers were applied. MiXCR was run by TCRdb on the PCR reads, yielding one entry per CDR3 protein. The sample records 460,000 or so distinct CDR3 sequences, around a fifth being singletons. Study-level points and caveats: Clones above 20 RNA copies contained over 98% of effector molecules but under 1% of naive ones. The study reportedly detected spiked Jurkat TCR RNA from one cell among around 1 million naive cells.

The receptor's source is a human donor in good health. Some libraries in this study had Jurkat cell RNA spiked in. V and J are TRBV11-2 and TRBJ1-1; D might be TRBD1 (6 bases). The specimen was naive CD8+ T cells from blood, with Jurkat cell RNA spiked in. The subset denotes: FACS-sorted CD8+CD4-CCR7+CD45RA+ naive T cells. This CDR3 reads CASTMEGVTEAFF. The DNA for the CDR3 is TGTGCCAGCACCATGGAGGGGGTGACTGAAGCTTTCTTT.